What follows are 17 T cell receptor beta chains derived from one specimen sequenced in a study of blood T cell repertoires in COVID-19. Measured with immunoSEQ multiplex PCR; TCRdb has only the in-frame clones, and not every one. This sample has almost 40,000 clones, with 75% to 90% found just once. Sequencing was performed on peripheral blood. The receptor source for this set is a man between 60 and 70 years old with acute or convalescent COVID-19.

The chain carries TRBV5-6 and TRBJ2-1; D gene ambiguous. V shed 4 bases and J shed 7 bases, with 9 bases lying between them. Per germline, CDR1 SGHDT and CDR2 YYEEEE. CDR3 size: 12 residues. The CDR3 loop is CASSAVGNEQFF. In DNA form, the CDR3 reads TGTGCCAGCAGCGCCGTCGGGAATGAGCAGTTCTTC.

In this sample, this clone turned up a few times. This chain uses TRBV11-3 with TRBJ2-5; 12 bases line up with TRBD2. J lost 3 bases, V lost 1 base, and 0 bases had no gene match. CDR1 is SGHNT and CDR2 is YENEEA in the germline V gene. There are 15 residues in the CDR3. The CDR3 is CASSLGTSGEETQYF. For the CDR3, the DNA is TGTGCCAGCAGCTTAGGGACTAGCGGGGAAGAGACCCAGTACTTC.

This chain joins TRBV27 and TRBJ2-6; perhaps TRBD2 as D (5 bases). Trimming took 8 bases from V and 2 from J, leaving 10 bases between them. Germline loops: CDR1 MNHEY, CDR2 SMNVEV (reference sequence). The CDR3 runs to 14 residues. Written as DNA, the CDR3 is TGTGCCAGCCTGTTGAGGGCTGGGGCCAACGTCCTGACTTTC. It codes for CASLLRAGANVLTF.

This rearrangement joins TRBV7-2 to TRBJ1-6; D is unresolved. This CDR3 spans 14 amino acids. Trimming left V 1 base short and J 8 bases short, with 9 bases between. In germline, CDR1 is SGHTA, CDR2 FQGNSA. CDR3 coding DNA: TGTGCCAGCAGCTTAGTACAAAGATATTCACCCCTCCACTTT. Encoded protein: CASSLVQRYSPLHF.

This chain joins TRBV7-9 and TRBJ2-6, with D possibly TRBD2 on 7 matching bases. With 1 base removed from V and 1 base from J, the gap between germline ends came to 14 bases. The CDR3 extends over 18 amino acids. Per the germline V gene, CDR1 is SEHNR and CDR2 is FQNEAQ (reference sequence). The CDR3 here is CASSLVAGAASGANVLTF. In DNA, the CDR3 is TGTGCCAGCAGCTTAGTTGCGGGGGCCGCGTCTGGGGCCAACGTCCTGACTTTC.

The V call is TRBV5-1, the J call TRBJ2-3; TRBD2 matches at 13 bases. Germline V CDR1 and CDR2: SGHRS, YFSETQ. V trimming: 4 bases; J trimming: 2 bases; junction bases outside the gene matches: 7. The CDR3 is 17 amino acids. As DNA, the CDR3 is TGCGCCAGCAGCGGGGGGACTAGCGGGGACTTCACAGATACGCAGTATTTT. Translating gives CASSGGTSGDFTDTQYF.

The table lists this clone with a few counts. The V and J genes are TRBV7-9 and TRBJ2-5; D is ambiguous. Germline loops: CDR1 SEHNR, CDR2 FQNEAQ (reference sequence). This CDR3 has 13 amino acids. The V gene lost 2 bases and the J gene lost 5 bases, with 9 bases spanning the gap. The CDR3: CASSLSVMETQYF. As DNA, the CDR3 is TGTGCCAGCAGCTTATCAGTCATGGAGACCCAGTACTTC.

The V call is TRBV28, the J call TRBJ2-3, with a weak D call TRBD1 (6 bases). Trimming removed 2 bases at V and 5 bases at J, with 17 bases between. Germline CDR1 reads MDHEN; CDR2 reads SYDVKM. The CDR3 has 16 residues. The CDR3 DNA follows: TGTGCCAGCAGTTTACGCCGGGACCGAGGGGGAGATACGCAGTATTTT. It codes for CASSLRRDRGGDTQYF.

This chain connects TRBV18 to TRBJ1-1; 9 bases line up with TRBD1. Per the germline V gene, CDR1 is KGHSH and CDR2 is LQKENI. V was pared by 3 bases and J by 6 bases, with 5 bases of the junction left unmatched. This CDR3 contains 14 residues. CDR3 loop: CASSPEQGASEAFF. CDR3 coding DNA: TGTGCCAGCTCACCGGAACAGGGGGCATCTGAAGCTTTCTTT. Based on the CDR3 plus reference TRBV18 and TRBJ1-1, the full variable domain is NAGVMQNPRHLVRRRGQEARLRCSPMKGHSHVYWYRQLPEEGLKFMVYLQKENIIDESGMPKERFSAEFPKEGPSILRIQQVVRGDSAAYFCASSPEQGASEAFFGQGTRLTVV.

CDR3 residues: CSVPKLAGASSYNEQFF. In DNA form, the CDR3 reads TGCAGCGTCCCTAAACTAGCGGGAGCGTCTTCCTACAATGAGCAGTTCTTC. The chain joins TRBV29-1 to TRBJ2-1, with 11 positions matching TRBD2. The length of the CDR3 is 17 residues. The V and J ends lost 6 bases and 1 base, in that order; junction bases with no gene match: 11. Germline CDR1 and CDR2: SQVTM and ANQGSEA.

This clone was seen more than once but under ten times. The V gene is TRBV6-4, the J gene TRBJ2-2, with TRBD1 matching over 7 bases. The CDR3 covers 16 residues. V shed 4 bases and J 4 bases; nucleotides not matched to a gene: 9. Germline CDR1 and CDR2: MRHNA and SNTAGT. CDR3 nucleotide sequence: TGTGCCAGCAGTGCACAGGGGAGCAGGGGCACCGGGGAGCTGTTTTTT. Its protein is CASSAQGSRGTGELFF.

The V call is TRBV12-1, the J call TRBJ1-5; TRBD1 is the table's D call and was not checked against the DNA. TRBV12-1 is tagged as a pseudogene. This CDR3 spans 16 amino acids. The CDR3 DNA reads TGTGCCAGCAGCTTTGCGCTCTGGGGGCGGAATCAGCCCCAGCATTTT. Encoded protein: CASSFALWGRNQPQHF.

The chain is built from TRBV14 and TRBJ1-1; weak D call: TRBD1 (6 bases). Germline V lookup: CDR1 SGHDN, CDR2 FVKESK. This CDR3 has 13 amino acids. Deletions cut 6 bases from V and 1 base from J, with 9 bases between. The CDR3 DNA reads TGTGCCAGCAGTCAACAGGGGAACACTGAAGCTTTCTTT. Protein sequence: CASSQQGNTEAFF.

The rearrangement uses TRBV3-1 (or the pseudogene TRBV3-2) and TRBJ2-2; 12 nucleotides line up with TRBD1. The CDR3 covers 16 residues. From germline, CDR1 is LGHDT and CDR2 YNNKEL (reference sequence). Trimming removed 4 bases from V and 4 bases from J; junction bases left unmatched: 4. CDR3 sequence: CASSLGTGGTTGELFF. The DNA of the CDR3 is TGTGCCAGCAGCCTCGGGACAGGGGGCACCACCGGGGAGCTGTTTTTT.

The CDR3 DNA follows: TGTGCCAGTAGTCTCCGGGGACTACCCTACGAGCAGTACTTC. This translates into CASSLRGLPYEQYF. The chain couples TRBV19 to TRBJ2-7; 7 bases map to TRBD2. Germline values: CDR1 LNHDA, CDR2 SQIVND (reference sequence). This CDR3 comprises 14 residues. The trim removed 5 bases at V and 2 bases at J, leaving 6 bases unmatched.

V is TRBV5-1 and J is TRBJ2-2; D is unclear. V was pared by 7 bases and J by 5 bases, with 9 bases between. The CDR3 covers 12 residues. CDR1 and CDR2 (germline): SGHRS, YFSETQ. CDR3 in amino acids: CASRVKTGELFF. CDR3 in DNA: TGCGCCAGCCGAGTAAAGACCGGGGAGCTGTTTTTT.

The rearrangement uses TRBV10-3 and TRBJ1-4, with 10 bases fitting TRBD1. The germline gives CDR1 ENHRY, CDR2 SYGVKD. V lost 10 bases, J lost 8 bases, and 7 bases stayed unmatched. The CDR3 covers 13 residues. The CDR3 bases are TGTGCCAGCGGGACAGGGGAAGGGGAAAAACTGTTTTTT. Its protein is CASGTGEGEKLFF.